This T cell receptor (beta chain) emerged from a study of T cell changes during pregnancy in multiple sclerosis. The protocol was immunoSEQ multiplex PCR, while the TCRdb copy is restricted to in-frame clones and leaves out a portion. The data hold about 87,000 clones, with 85% to 95% observed a single time. The V gene end was trimmed by 5 bases and the J gene end by 7 bases; junction bases not matched to a gene: 10. Germline V gene lookup returns CDR1 SGHAT and CDR2 FQNNGV. The CDR3 length is 16 residues. The clonotype originates from a female donor in good health, enrolled as a control in a pregnancy study. This specimen was peripheral blood, taken in the third trimester of pregnancy. V is TRBV11-2 and J is TRBJ2-1; 11 positions agree with TRBD2. The CDR3 DNA is TGTGCCAGCAGCCCCAGTCTAGCGGGAGGTTTGAATGAGCAGTTCTTC. Protein sequence: CASSPSLAGGLNEQFF.